Detailed here is one T cell receptor beta chain. This clone was observed a few times. This receptor's antigen is unknown. No base-level quality is on record; no much larger clone is a single base apart. These data are taken from a study of T cell responses to AZD1222 COVID-19 vaccine (dated by TCRdb to the early 2020s). For the wider study: TCR sequencing covered 230 or so trial participants: 200 to 210 given two doses of AZD1222 and around 25 given two doses of MenACWY control vaccine. Trial participants were enrolled by age into subgroups of 18-55, 56-69 and 70-plus years, and roughly 150, 30 and 60 TCR-sequenced participants, respectively, were included in these subgroups.

The germline V gene (reference sequence) provides CDR1 LNHDA and CDR2 SQIVND. V loses 6 bases at its end and J loses 8 bases; junction bases beyond the gene matches: 2. The CDR3 numbers 13 residues from cysteine through phenylalanine. Only CDR3 DNA remains: 39 bases, in frame from the first base. On the study overall, not on this receptor specifically: Because no samples from the day 14 peak response were available, repertoires could be characterized only after the peak T cell response. Epitopes outside the regions mutated in the B.1.351 and B.1.1.7 variants were reportedly recognized by nearly half of the unique spike-specific TCRs. The vaccine-associated CD4 TCRs covered the entire spike protein, and the dominant responses fell in regions 160-218 and 743-854. In the small 56-69-year group, the increase in depth fell short of significance, most likely because of low power. Participants were mostly white British and included more females than males, and it was suggested by the authors that clonal diversity may have been underestimated. Conclusions about previously exposed vaccinees are limited, since just 5 or 6 AZD1222 recipients were seropositive for SARS-CoV-2 at baseline. After two AZD1222 doses, spike-specific TCR breadth and depth were significantly higher than at day 0 and than in MenACWY recipients.

In the paper's terms, the time point label means: about 28 days (+/-7) after the second vaccine dose. AZD1222 recipients with second doses at about 4 weeks or about 12 weeks were pooled, because spike-specific TCR depth and breadth did not differ between schedules. Vaccinee samples came from UK trials COV001 and COV002, including a single-blind randomized controlled phase 2/3 trial of AZD1222 (ChAdOx1 nCoV-19) in healthy adults. For TCRbeta chain sequencing, PBMC samples from trial participants were taken at day 0 and at day 28 after the second dose. The CDR3 regions of human TCRbeta chains were analyzed by immunosequencing. From the authors' description of their analysis: Repertoire TCRs were checked for matches against a reference library of SARS-CoV-2-specific TCRs that had been generated using the MIRA antigen-specificity platform. Breadth meant the fraction of unique TCRs that were SARS-CoV-2-associated, whereas depth meant the fraction of total T cells that were SARS-CoV-2-associated. Using the MIRA data, each spike-specific TCR was assigned both to the spike region to which the TCR was reactive and to a CD4 or CD8 class. Log10-transformed breadth and depth values were compared by one-way ANOVA with Sidak's multiple comparisons tests. This is the immuneACCESS table as TCRdb keeps it, with only in-frame sequences that have V and J called. A part of the clones is gone; compared with another copy, unresolved V genes explain less than half, and the rest is unexplained. The V and J calls and clone size were taken over from that table, and D and trimming were inferred from the DNA. This sample lists some 78,000 clones; 80% to 90% were detected once. Roughly 1.3% of the sample goes to the ten largest clones.

The sequencing here drew on peripheral blood, taken 28 days after the second AZD1222 dose. The chain is assembled from TRBV19 and TRBJ1-6, with TRBD1 identical over 9 junction bases. The sequence was obtained from an adult who received the AZD1222 COVID-19 vaccine. The base sequence is TGTGCCAGTAGGAGACAGGGGGATTCACCCCTCCACTTT. Its coded protein is CASRRQGDSPLHF.